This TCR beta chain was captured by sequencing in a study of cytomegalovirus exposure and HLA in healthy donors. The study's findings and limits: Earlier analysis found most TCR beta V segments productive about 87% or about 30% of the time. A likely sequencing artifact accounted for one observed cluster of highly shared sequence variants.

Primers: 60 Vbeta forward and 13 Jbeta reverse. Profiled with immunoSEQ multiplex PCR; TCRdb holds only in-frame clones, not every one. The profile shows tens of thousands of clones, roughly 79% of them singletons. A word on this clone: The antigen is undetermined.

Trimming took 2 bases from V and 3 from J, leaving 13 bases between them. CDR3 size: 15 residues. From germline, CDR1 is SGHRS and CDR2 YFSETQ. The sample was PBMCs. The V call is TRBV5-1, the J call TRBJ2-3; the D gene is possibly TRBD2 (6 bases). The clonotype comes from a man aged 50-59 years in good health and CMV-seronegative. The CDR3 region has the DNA TGCGCCAGCAGCTTAGGGACTCCGGGGACAGATACGCAGTATTTT. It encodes CASSLGTPGTDTQYF.